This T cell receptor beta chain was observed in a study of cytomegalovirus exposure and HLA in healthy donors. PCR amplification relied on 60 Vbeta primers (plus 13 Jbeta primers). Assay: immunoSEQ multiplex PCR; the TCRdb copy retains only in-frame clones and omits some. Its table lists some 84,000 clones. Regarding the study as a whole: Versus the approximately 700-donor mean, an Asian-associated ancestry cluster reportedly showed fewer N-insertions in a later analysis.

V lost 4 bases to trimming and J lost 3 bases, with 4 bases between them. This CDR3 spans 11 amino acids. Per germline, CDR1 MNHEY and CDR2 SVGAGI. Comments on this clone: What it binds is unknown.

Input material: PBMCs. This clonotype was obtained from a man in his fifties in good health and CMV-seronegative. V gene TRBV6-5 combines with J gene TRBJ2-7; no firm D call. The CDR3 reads CASSFNYEQYF. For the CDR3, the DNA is TGTGCCAGCAGTTTCAACTACGAGCAGTACTTC.